This T cell receptor (beta chain) is from a study of T cells in Graves' hyperthyroidism and ophthalmopathy. Study context: Peripheral blood was secured at the point of initial diagnosis, before any treatment. The study, taken as a whole, reports: Blood also held most thyroid clonotypes expanded beyond 0.001. The model foresaw ophthalmopathy a median roughly 6 months prior to onset. A model of 13 V-J pairs discriminated ophthalmopathy from stable hyperthyroidism.

The CDR3 length is 15 residues. The germline V gene encodes CDR1 SGHKS and CDR2 YYEKEE (reference sequence). Trimming took 4 bases from V and 0 from J; bases not matched to a gene: 7. Turning to this clonotype: The antigen is not known.

It was RNA transcripts that yielded the amplified TCR beta CDR3 regions. Carried out on the TCR CDR3, a first-round RT-PCR used the HTBI primer set. Each CDR3 protein gets one entry after TCRdb re-called the multiplex PCR reads with MiXCR. The sample records about 500,000 distinct CDR3 sequences, 15% to 20% being singletons. Material for sequencing was blood. The chain uses TRBV5-5 and TRBJ2-7; 7 bases map to TRBD1. This sequence was found in a woman under 40 with Graves' ophthalmopathy. This CDR3 is CASSPTGTASYEQYF. In nucleotides, the CDR3 is TGTGCCAGCAGCCCCACCGGGACAGCCTCCTACGAGCAGTACTTC.